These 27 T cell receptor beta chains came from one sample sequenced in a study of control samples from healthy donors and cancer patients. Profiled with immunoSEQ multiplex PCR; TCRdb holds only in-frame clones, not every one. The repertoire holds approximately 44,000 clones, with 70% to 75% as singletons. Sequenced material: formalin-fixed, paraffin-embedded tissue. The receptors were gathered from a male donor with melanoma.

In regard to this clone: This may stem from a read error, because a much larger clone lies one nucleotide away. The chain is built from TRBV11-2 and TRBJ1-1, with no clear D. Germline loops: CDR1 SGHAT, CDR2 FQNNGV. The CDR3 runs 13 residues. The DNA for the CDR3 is TGTGTCAGCAGCTACAGAGTGCCCCTTGAAGCTTTCTTT. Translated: CVSSYRVPLEAFF.

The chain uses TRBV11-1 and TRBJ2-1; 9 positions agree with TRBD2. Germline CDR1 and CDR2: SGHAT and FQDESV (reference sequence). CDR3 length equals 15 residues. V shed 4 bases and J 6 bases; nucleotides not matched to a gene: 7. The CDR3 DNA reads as TGTGCCAGCAGCTCGTCCGGGACTAGCACCAATGAGCAGTTCTTC. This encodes CASSSSGTSTNEQFF.

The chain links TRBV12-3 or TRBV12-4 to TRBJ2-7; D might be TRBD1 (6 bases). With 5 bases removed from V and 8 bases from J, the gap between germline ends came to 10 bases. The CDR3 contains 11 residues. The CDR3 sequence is CASSITGQQYF. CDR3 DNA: TGTGCCAGCAGTATCACAGGGCAGCAGTACTTC.

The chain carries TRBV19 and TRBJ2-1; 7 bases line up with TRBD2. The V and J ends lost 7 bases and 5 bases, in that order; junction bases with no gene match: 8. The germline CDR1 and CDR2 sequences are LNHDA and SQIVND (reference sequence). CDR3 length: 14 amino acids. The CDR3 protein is CASTRQGGDNEQFF. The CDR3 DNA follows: TGTGCCAGTACCCGGCAGGGAGGGGACAATGAGCAGTTCTTC.

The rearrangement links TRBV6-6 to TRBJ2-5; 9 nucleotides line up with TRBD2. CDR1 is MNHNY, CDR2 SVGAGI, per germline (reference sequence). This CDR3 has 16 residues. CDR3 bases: TGTGCTACTACCGGGACTAGCATGAACGGAAGGGAGACCCAGTACTTC. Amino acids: CATTGTSMNGRETQYF.

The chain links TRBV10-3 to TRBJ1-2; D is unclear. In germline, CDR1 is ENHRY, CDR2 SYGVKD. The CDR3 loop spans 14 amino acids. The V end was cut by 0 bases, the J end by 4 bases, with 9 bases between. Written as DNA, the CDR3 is TGTGCCATCAGTGAGTCGTTGGTCCTCTATGGCTACACCTTC. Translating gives CAISESLVLYGYTF.

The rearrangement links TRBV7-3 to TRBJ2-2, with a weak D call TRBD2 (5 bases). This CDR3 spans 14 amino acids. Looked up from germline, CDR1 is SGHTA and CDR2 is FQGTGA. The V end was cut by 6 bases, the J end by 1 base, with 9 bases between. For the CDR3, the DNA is TGTGCCAGCAGATTGGACTTGAACACCGGGGAGCTGTTTTTT. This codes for CASRLDLNTGELFF.

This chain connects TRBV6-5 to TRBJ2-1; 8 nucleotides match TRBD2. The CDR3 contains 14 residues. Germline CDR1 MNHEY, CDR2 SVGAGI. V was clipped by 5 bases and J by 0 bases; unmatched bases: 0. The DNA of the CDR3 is TGTGCCAGCAGTAGCGGGAGCTCCTACAATGAGCAGTTCTTC. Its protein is CASSSGSSYNEQFF.

The CDR3 is CASSPETEPYEQYF. CDR3 DNA: TGTGCCAGCTCACCGGAGACGGAACCCTACGAGCAGTACTTC. The chain employs TRBV18 and TRBJ2-7; D gene ambiguous. Germline loops: CDR1 KGHSH, CDR2 LQKENI. This CDR3 is built from 14 residues. V gave up 3 bases and J gave up 2 bases, with 11 bases separating them.

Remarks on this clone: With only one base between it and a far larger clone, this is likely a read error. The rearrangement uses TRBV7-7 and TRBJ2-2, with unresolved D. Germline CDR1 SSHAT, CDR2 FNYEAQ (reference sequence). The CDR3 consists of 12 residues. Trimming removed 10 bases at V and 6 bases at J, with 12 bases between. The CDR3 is CATRGISGELFF. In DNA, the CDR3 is TGTGCCACCAGAGGTATATCCGGGGAGCTGTTTTTT.

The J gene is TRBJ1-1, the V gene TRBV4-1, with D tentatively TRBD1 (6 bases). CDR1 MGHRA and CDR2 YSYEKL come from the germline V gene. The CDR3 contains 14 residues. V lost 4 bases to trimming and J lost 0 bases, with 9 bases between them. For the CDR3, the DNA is TGCGCCAGCAGCCCGGGGGACATGAACACTGAAGCTTTCTTT. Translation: CASSPGDMNTEAFF.

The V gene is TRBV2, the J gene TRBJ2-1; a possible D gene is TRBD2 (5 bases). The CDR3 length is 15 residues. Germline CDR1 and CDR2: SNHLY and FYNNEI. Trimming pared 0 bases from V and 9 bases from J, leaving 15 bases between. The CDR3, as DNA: TGTGCCAGCAGTGAAGCTCGGCTAGCTGTCAGTGAGCAGTTCTTC. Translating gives CASSEARLAVSEQFF.

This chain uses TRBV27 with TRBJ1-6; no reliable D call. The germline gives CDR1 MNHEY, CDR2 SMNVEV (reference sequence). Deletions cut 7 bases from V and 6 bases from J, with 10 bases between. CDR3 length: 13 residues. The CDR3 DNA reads TGTGCCAGCACCCCTGGTGGTAATTCACCCCTCCACTTT. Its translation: CASTPGGNSPLHF.

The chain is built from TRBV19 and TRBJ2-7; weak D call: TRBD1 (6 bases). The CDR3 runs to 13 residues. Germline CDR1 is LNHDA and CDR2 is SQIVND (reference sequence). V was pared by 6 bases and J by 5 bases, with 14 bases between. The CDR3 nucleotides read TGTGCCAGTAGCTCACAGGGTGCCCACGAGCAGTACTTC. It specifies CASSSQGAHEQYF. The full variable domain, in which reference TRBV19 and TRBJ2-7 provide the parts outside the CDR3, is DGGITQSPKYLFRKEGQNVTLSCEQNLNHDAMYWYRQDPGQGLRLIYYSQIVNDFQKGDIAEGYSVSREKKESFPLTVTSAQKNPTAFYLCASSSQGAHEQYFGPGTRLTVT.

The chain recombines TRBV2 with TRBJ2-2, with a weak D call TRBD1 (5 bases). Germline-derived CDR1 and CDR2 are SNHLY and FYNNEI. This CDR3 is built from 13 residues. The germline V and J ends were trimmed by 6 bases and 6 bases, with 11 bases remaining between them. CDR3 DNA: TGTGCCAGCAGGCCGGACAACCCCGGGGAGCTGTTTTTT. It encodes CASRPDNPGELFF.

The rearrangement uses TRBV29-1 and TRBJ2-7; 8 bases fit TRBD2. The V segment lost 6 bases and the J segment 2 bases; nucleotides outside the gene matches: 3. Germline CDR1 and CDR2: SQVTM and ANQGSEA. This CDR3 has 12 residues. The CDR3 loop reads CSVLAETYEQYF. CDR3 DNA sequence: TGCAGCGTACTAGCGGAAACCTACGAGCAGTACTTC.

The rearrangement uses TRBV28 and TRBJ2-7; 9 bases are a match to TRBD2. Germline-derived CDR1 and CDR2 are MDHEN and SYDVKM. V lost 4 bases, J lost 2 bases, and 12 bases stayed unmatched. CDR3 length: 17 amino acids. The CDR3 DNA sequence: TGTGCCAGCAGTTATACAGCGGGAGGAGGTTTGCCCTACGAGCAGTACTTC. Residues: CASSYTAGGGLPYEQYF.

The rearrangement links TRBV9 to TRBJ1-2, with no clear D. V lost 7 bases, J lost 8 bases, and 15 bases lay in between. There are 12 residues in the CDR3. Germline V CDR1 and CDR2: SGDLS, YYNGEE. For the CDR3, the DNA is TGTGCCAGCTCCTCCGGGTGGGAGGGCTACACCTTC. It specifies CASSSGWEGYTF.

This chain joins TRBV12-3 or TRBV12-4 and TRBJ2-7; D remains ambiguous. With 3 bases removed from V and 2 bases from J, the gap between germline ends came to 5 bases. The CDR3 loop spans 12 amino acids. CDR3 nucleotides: TGTGCCAGCAGTTTTGGAGCCTACGAGCAGTACTTC. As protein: CASSFGAYEQYF.

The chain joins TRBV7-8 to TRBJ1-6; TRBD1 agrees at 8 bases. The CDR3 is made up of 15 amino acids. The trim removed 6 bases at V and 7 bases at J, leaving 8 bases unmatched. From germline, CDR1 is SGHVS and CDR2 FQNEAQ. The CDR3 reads CASREQDRANSPLHF. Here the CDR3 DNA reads TGTGCCAGCAGGGAGCAGGACAGGGCAAATTCACCCCTCCACTTT.

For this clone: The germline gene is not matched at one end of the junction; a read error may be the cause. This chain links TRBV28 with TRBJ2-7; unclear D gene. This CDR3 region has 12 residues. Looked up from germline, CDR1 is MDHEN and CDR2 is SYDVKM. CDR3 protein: CASTLNSYEQYF. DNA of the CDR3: TGTGCCAGCACTTTAAACTCATACGAGCAGTACTTC.

CDR3 region: CASSDLQAVGGYTF. CDR3 DNA sequence: TGTGCCAGCAGCGACCTCCAGGCCGTCGGTGGCTACACCTTC. The chain uses TRBV5-5 and TRBJ1-2; D is unclear. The CDR3 covers 14 residues. The V end was cut by 4 bases, the J end by 7 bases, with 17 bases between. Germline V gene sequence: CDR1 SGHKS, CDR2 YYEKEE (reference sequence). Using reference TRBV5-5 and TRBJ1-2 for the parts outside the CDR3, the full variable domain is DAGVTQSPTHLIKTRGQQVTLRCSPISGHKSVSWYQQVLGQGPQFIFQYYEKEERGRGNFPDRFSARQFPNYSSELNVNALLLGDSALYLCASSDLQAVGGYTFGSGTRLTVV.

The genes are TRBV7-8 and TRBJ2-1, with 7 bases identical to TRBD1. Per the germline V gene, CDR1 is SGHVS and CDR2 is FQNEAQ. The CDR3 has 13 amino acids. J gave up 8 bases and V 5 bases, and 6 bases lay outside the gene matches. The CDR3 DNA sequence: TGTGCCAGCAGCACCGACAGGGCCCATGAGCAGTTCTTC. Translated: CASSTDRAHEQFF.

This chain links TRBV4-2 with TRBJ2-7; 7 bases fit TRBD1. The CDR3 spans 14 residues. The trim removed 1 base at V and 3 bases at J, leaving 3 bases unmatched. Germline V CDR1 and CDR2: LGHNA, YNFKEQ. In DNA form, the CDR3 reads TGTGCCAGCAGCCAAGGGGACAGCGACTACGAGCAGTACTTC. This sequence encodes CASSQGDSDYEQYF.

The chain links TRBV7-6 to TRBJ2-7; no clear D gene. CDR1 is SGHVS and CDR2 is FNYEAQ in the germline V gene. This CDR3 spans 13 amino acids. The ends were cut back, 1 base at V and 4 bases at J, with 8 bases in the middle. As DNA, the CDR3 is TGTGCCAGCAGCTTAGAGACCCAGTACGAGCAGTACTTC. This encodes CASSLETQYEQYF.

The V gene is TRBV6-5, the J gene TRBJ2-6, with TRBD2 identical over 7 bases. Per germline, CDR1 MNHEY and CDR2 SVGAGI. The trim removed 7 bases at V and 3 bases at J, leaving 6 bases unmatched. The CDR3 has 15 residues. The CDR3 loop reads CASMSGIGGANVLTF. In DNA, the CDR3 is TGTGCCAGCATGAGCGGGATAGGTGGGGCCAACGTCCTGACTTTC.

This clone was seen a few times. As DNA, the CDR3 is TGTGCCAGCAGTTTAGGGACAGGGAAGTTAGCCCTCCACTTT. This gives the protein CASSLGTGKLALHF. The chain links TRBV27 to TRBJ1-6; the match to TRBD1 covers 9 bases. The CDR3 is 14 residues long. Trimming at V came to 2 bases and at J to 14 bases, leaving 7 bases not matched to a gene. In germline, CDR1 is MNHEY, CDR2 SMNVEV (reference sequence).